This T cell receptor beta chain came from a study of tumor and adjacent non-tumor tissue in lung cancer. About the research overall: There were 12 adenocarcinoma, a couple of squamous cell carcinoma and 1 small cell lung cancer cases.

A modified ARM-PCR protocol with three rounds of nested PCR amplified TCRbeta. One entry per CDR3 protein results from TCRdb running MiXCR on the multiplex PCR reads. Found here are fewer than 45,000 distinct CDR3 sequences, 60% to 70% of them singletons; the top ten hold 19%. The germline gives CDR1 DFQATT, CDR2 SNEGSKA (reference sequence). Trimming left V 6 bases short and J 6 bases short, with 17 bases between. This CDR3 is built from 13 residues. Study outcomes and limitations: Compared with tumor, normal lung showed significantly lower TCR diversity. Top 100 clones took a larger repertoire share in normal lung. Shorter survival was associated with higher TCR diversity in tumors.

Points on this clonotype: Antigen specificity is unknown.

RNA was extracted from bulk tissue without any cell sorting. Distant lung tissue was collected more than 3 cm away from the tumor edge. This sequence originates from a woman aged 40 to 50 with non-small cell lung cancer. The chain recombines TRBV20-1 with TRBJ1-2; perhaps TRBD1 as D (5 bases). Sequences were obtained from distant non-tumor lung tissue. The CDR3 spells CSAPLQGANGYTF. In DNA form, the CDR3 reads TGCAGTGCCCCCCTCCAGGGCGCCAATGGCTACACCTTC.